This T cell receptor (beta chain) is drawn from a study of T-cell reconstitution after alpha-beta-depleted transplantation in children. Per germline, CDR1 DFQATT and CDR2 SNEGSKA (reference sequence). CDR3 length: 15 amino acids. The V segment lost 1 base and the J segment 7 bases; nucleotides outside the gene matches: 7. A library of TCRbeta sequences, prepared with unique molecular identifiers, was generated. TCRdb reprocessed the PCR reads with MiXCR, giving one entry per CDR3 protein. The top ten clones hold 3% to 3.5% of a sample with a few hundred thousand distinct CDR3 sequences, about 18% of them seen once.

This chain links TRBV20-1 with TRBJ2-7, with TRBD2 matching over 13 bases. The sequence was collected from a human donor who donated a stem cell graft to a child with acute lymphoblastic leukemia. The input for sequencing was PBMCs from the stem cell graft donor, taken from the stem cell graft. CDR3 sequence reads: CSARGTSGRIWEQYF. CDR3 in DNA: TGCAGTGCTAGAGGGACTAGCGGGAGAATCTGGGAGCAGTACTTC.